The 7 T cell receptor beta chains listed next were all sequenced from one sample in a study of blood T cell repertoires in COVID-19. The method was immunoSEQ multiplex PCR; TCRdb's version includes in-frame clones alone and lacks a portion of them. The profile shows roughly 200,000 clones, 83% of them singletons. The sample was peripheral blood. The receptors were sampled from a woman in her thirties with COVID-19, enrolled during active disease.

The CDR3 protein is CASRDAGGLYGYTF. CDR3 nucleotides: TGCGCCAGCAGGGACGCAGGGGGCCTCTATGGCTACACCTTC. This chain links TRBV5-1 with TRBJ1-2; 8 positions agree with TRBD1. Germline assignment: CDR1 SGHRS and CDR2 YFSETQ. The CDR3 is 14 residues long. With V trimmed by 5 bases and J by 4 bases, 7 bases remained unmatched.

The chain recombines TRBV6-2 or TRBV6-3 with TRBJ2-5; D is perhaps TRBD1 (5 bases). V lost 4 bases and J lost 5, with 14 bases in between. Looked up from germline, CDR1 is MNHEY and CDR2 is SVGEGT. CDR3 length: 14 residues. Here the CDR3 reads CASSSPFRVETQYF. DNA of the CDR3: TGTGCCAGCAGTTCCCCTTTCAGGGTGGAGACCCAGTACTTC.

The chain recombines TRBV5-4 with TRBJ2-3, with a tentative D call TRBD2 (6 bases). V shed 4 bases and J shed 4 bases, with 16 bases lying between them. The CDR3 contains 15 residues. CDR1 is SGHNT and CDR2 is YYREEE in the germline V gene (reference sequence). CDR3 region: CASSLPGSKADTQYF. The CDR3 DNA is TGTGCCAGCAGCCTTCCCGGGAGTAAGGCAGATACGCAGTATTTT.

This chain links TRBV7-2 with TRBJ1-2; a possible D gene is TRBD1 (5 bases). V was clipped by 2 bases and J by 6 bases, with 13 bases between them. In germline, CDR1 is SGHTA, CDR2 FQGNSA. The CDR3 contains 14 residues. CDR3 sequence (DNA): TGTGCCAGCAGCTTATTCCAGGGAGGCGATGGCTACACCTTC. Its translation: CASSLFQGGDGYTF.

This clone appeared once. The J gene is TRBJ1-2, the V gene TRBV29-1; TRBD1 matches 8 bases. Germline loops: CDR1 SQVTM, CDR2 ANQGSEA. The CDR3 loop spans 13 amino acids. Trimming at V came to 2 bases and at J to 4 bases, leaving 3 bases not matched to a gene. The CDR3 loop reads CSVESGGGYGYTF. The CDR3 DNA follows: TGCAGCGTTGAATCAGGGGGCGGCTATGGCTACACCTTC.

This clone has only one observation. J is TRBJ2-3 and V is TRBV19; D is possibly TRBD2 (6 bases). The CDR3 is 15 residues long. Germline V lookup: CDR1 LNHDA, CDR2 SQIVND (reference sequence). V was trimmed by 1 base and J by 2 bases, leaving 10 bases between them. The CDR3 coding sequence is TGTGCCAGTAGTATAGGGGCGGGATTCACAGATACGCAGTATTTT. Protein: CASSIGAGFTDTQYF.

The chain couples TRBV5-4 to TRBJ2-5; weak D call: TRBD1 (6 bases). Germline V CDR1 and CDR2: SGHNT, YYREEE (reference sequence). Trimming cost V 4 bases and J 3 bases, with 13 bases left between them. The CDR3 spans 14 residues. CDR3 sequence (DNA): TGTGCCAGCAGCGCCCGGGACAAAGAAGAGACCCAGTACTTC. It encodes CASSARDKEETQYF. The whole variable domain, remainder taken from reference TRBV5-4 and TRBJ2-5, is ETGVTQSPTHLIKTRGQQVTLRCSSQSGHNTVSWYQQALGQGPQFIFQYYREEENGRGNFPPRFSGLQFPNYSSELNVNALELDDSALYLCASSARDKEETQYFGPGTRLLVL.